The TCR beta chain described here comes from a study of T cells in Graves' hyperthyroidism and ophthalmopathy. Amplified TCR beta CDR3 regions derived from RNA transcripts. With the HTBI primer set, the TCR CDR3 went through a first round of RT-PCR. MiXCR was run by TCRdb on the multiplex PCR reads, yielding one entry per CDR3 protein. The sample records about 620,000 distinct CDR3 sequences, 15% to 20% being singletons. In regard to this clonotype: Its matching antigen is unknown.

This CDR3 is 15 amino acids long. Trimming took 3 bases from V and 4 from J; bases not matched to a gene: 3. Germline assignment: CDR1 SGHVS and CDR2 FQNEAQ. General study points: Through a model of 13 V-J features, ophthalmopathy was separated from stable hyperthyroidism.

This clonotype was sampled from a woman aged 25 to 39 with Graves' hyperthyroidism. The chain uses TRBV7-8 and TRBJ2-1; 10 bases agree with TRBD2. The sample comprised blood. The CDR3 nucleotides read TGTGCCAGCAGCTTCGGGACTAGCGAGTACAATGAGCAGTTCTTC. Translation: CASSFGTSEYNEQFF.